Each of the 5 T cell receptor beta chains below was sequenced from the same sample in a study of T-cell reconstitution after alpha-beta-depleted transplantation in children. Unique molecular identifiers were used in preparing the TCRbeta library. TCRdb reanalysed the PCR reads using MiXCR and keeps one entry per CDR3 protein. The sample holds 700,000 to 950,000 distinct CDR3 sequences; roughly 15% are singletons and the top ten take 5%. Sequences were derived from PBMCs, mostly from graft donor cells, sampled 360 days after TCRalphabeta/CD19-depleted stem cell transplant. The source is a male patient younger than 18 who had a stem cell transplant for acute lymphoblastic leukemia, so the T cells may come from the graft donor.

The chain employs TRBV30 and TRBJ2-2, with a possible D match to TRBD2 (5 bases). V lost 5 bases and J 4 bases, leaving 17 bases between the germline ends. Germline V CDR1 and CDR2: GTSNPN, SVGIG (reference sequence). This CDR3 spans 15 amino acids. CDR3 DNA: TGTGCCTGGCAGTCCCGAGGACTGATCACCGGGGAGCTGTTTTTT. It yields the protein CAWQSRGLITGELFF.

This clonotype was observed many times. V gene TRBV7-3 combines with J gene TRBJ2-3, with TRBD2 as a possible D gene (6 bases). The CDR3 extends over 16 amino acids. Trimming removed 3 bases from V and 2 bases from J, with 15 bases in between. Germline V gives CDR1 SGHTA, CDR2 FQGTGA. CDR3 in amino acids: CASSFSGTYPTDTQYF. CDR3 coding DNA: TGTGCCAGCAGCTTTAGCGGAACCTACCCCACAGATACGCAGTATTTT. Full variable domain (remainder filled in from reference TRBV7-3 and TRBJ2-3): GAGVSQTPSNKVTEKGKYVELRCDPISGHTALYWYRQSLGQGPEFLIYFQGTGAADDSGLPNDRFFAVRPEGSVSTLKIQRTERGDSAVYLCASSFSGTYPTDTQYFGPGTRLTVL.

In regard to this clonotype: One end of the junction fails to match germline, which may point to a read error. The chain uses TRBV24-1 and TRBJ2-7; a weak D match, TRBD1 (6 bases). The germline V gene has CDR1 KGHDR and CDR2 SFDVKD. CDR3 length equals 14 residues. The CDR3 is CATSDLPQGYGQYF. CDR3 bases: TGTGCCACCAGTGATTTGCCACAGGGCTACGGGCAGTACTTC.

This clonotype was observed a handful of times. This chain connects TRBV3-1 to TRBJ2-7, with D possibly TRBD2 on 6 matching bases. The ends were cut back, 0 bases at V and 1 base at J, with 13 bases in the middle. The CDR3 consists of 16 residues. Looked up from germline, CDR1 is LGHDT and CDR2 is YNNKEL (reference sequence). The CDR3 spells CASSQDTGTGSYEQYF. CDR3 sequence (DNA): TGTGCCAGCAGCCAAGATACGGGGACTGGGTCCTACGAGCAGTACTTC.

The CDR3 nucleotides are TGTGCCACCAGCAGAGATGAAGGGTACTACGAGCAGTACTTC. It encodes CATSRDEGYYEQYF. The J gene is TRBJ2-7, the V gene TRBV15; no firm D call. Germline V gives CDR1 LNHNV, CDR2 YYDKDF (reference sequence). The CDR3 is 14 amino acids. Deletions cut 0 bases from V and 3 bases from J, with 9 bases between.